This is a list of T cell receptor beta chains from one sample in a study of spatial heterogeneity in lung cancer. A single record per CDR3 protein comes from TCRdb applying MiXCR to the 5' RACE reads. The table includes about 42,000 distinct CDR3 sequences, approximately 7% detected once. Sequenced here: PBMCs, sampled at surgery. Receptors were obtained from a female donor with early-stage non-small cell lung cancer. CDR3s include the opening cysteine and the closing phenylalanine or tryptophan. The D gene is left open where the match is weak. Clone size is not always given. Where it is, it says once, few, many or a class for expanded clones.

J: TRBJ2-2; V: TRBV3-1; size: few; D: -; CDR3: CASSQLRATGELFF; DNA: TGTGCCAGCAGCCAACTCCGGGCCACCGGGGAGCTGTTTTTT
J: TRBJ2-1; V: TRBV29-1; size: -; D: TRBD1; CDR3: CSVDLPPAGTGIFNEQFF; DNA: TGCAGCGTTGATCTACCCCCAGCCGGGACAGGGATTTTTAATGAGCAGTTCTTC
J: TRBJ1-1; V: TRBV7-3; size: many; D: -; CDR3: CASSSQGNTEAFF; DNA: TGTGCCAGCAGCTCCCAGGGGAACACTGAAGCTTTCTTT
J: TRBJ2-3; V: TRBV15; size: few; D: -; CDR3: CATSRDSAIRTGTDTQYF; DNA: TGTGCCACCAGCAGAGATTCGGCCATTCGGACGGGCACAGATACGCAGTATTTT
J: TRBJ2-7; V: TRBV18; size: many; D: TRBD1; CDR3: CASSTGTATSYEQYF; DNA: TGTGCCAGCTCCACCGGGACAGCGACTTCCTACGAGCAGTACTTC
J: TRBJ2-7; V: TRBV5-8; size: few; D: -; CDR3: CASSSPPPIYEQYF; DNA: TGTGCCAGCAGCTCGCCCCCCCCCATATACGAGCAGTACTTC
J: TRBJ1-2; V: TRBV12-3/TRBV12-4; size: many; D: -; CDR3: CASSPQGKYGYTF; DNA: TGTGCCAGCAGCCCCCAGGGGAAATATGGCTACACCTTC
J: TRBJ2-2; V: TRBV5-1; size: -; D: TRBD2; CDR3: CASTPAGVNTGELFF; DNA: TGCGCCAGTACCCCAGCGGGGGTTAATACCGGGGAGCTGTTTTTT
J: TRBJ2-7; V: TRBV28; size: many; D: -; CDR3: CASSLMGLVSYEQYF; DNA: TGTGCCAGCAGTTTAATGGGACTTGTTTCCTACGAGCAGTACTTC
J: TRBJ1-5; V: TRBV7-2; size: -; D: -; CDR3: CASSEALTGLRGNQPQHF; DNA: TGTGCCAGCAGCGAAGCCCTTACAGGTCTCAGGGGCAATCAGCCCCAGCATTTT
J: TRBJ1-5; V: TRBV5-1; size: many; D: TRBD1; CDR3: CASSLEGGRDQPQHF; DNA: TGCGCCAGCAGCTTGGAAGGGGGCAGGGATCAGCCCCAGCATTTT
J: TRBJ1-1; V: TRBV2; size: many; D: TRBD1; CDR3: CASSPQGADTEAFF; DNA: TGTGCCAGCAGTCCGCAGGGGGCGGACACTGAAGCTTTCTTT
J: TRBJ2-5; V: TRBV3-1; size: -; D: -; CDR3: CASSQATGSSWGETQYF; DNA: TGTGCCAGCAGCCAAGCCACCGGGTCTAGCTGGGGTGAGACCCAGTACTTC
J: TRBJ1-4; V: TRBV20-1; size: few; D: TRBD1; CDR3: CSAKHWTGKGEKLFF; DNA: TGCAGTGCTAAACATTGGACAGGGAAAGGTGAAAAACTGTTTTTT
J: TRBJ2-1; V: TRBV18; size: -; D: -; CDR3: CASSLLESYNEQFF; DNA: TGTGCCAGCTCACTCTTGGAGAGTTATAATGAGCAGTTCTTC
J: TRBJ2-3; V: TRBV4-2; size: many; D: TRBD2; CDR3: CASRLAGGLTDTQYF; DNA: TGTGCCAGCAGACTAGCGGGGGGGTTGACAGATACGCAGTATTTT
J: TRBJ2-1; V: TRBV9; size: -; D: -; CDR3: CASSLGREQFF; DNA: TGTGCCAGCAGCCTGGGACGGGAGCAGTTCTTC
J: TRBJ1-2; V: TRBV6-6; size: many; D: -; CDR3: CASRRRDNYGYTF; DNA: TGTGCCAGCAGGCGGAGGGATAACTATGGCTACACCTTC
J: TRBJ2-7; V: TRBV20-1; size: -; D: TRBD1; CDR3: CSARVLGQAPHEQYF; DNA: TGCAGTGCTAGAGTGTTGGGACAGGCTCCCCACGAGCAGTACTTC
J: TRBJ1-1; V: TRBV19; size: many; D: -; CDR3: CASSSGEDLNTEAFF; DNA: TGTGCCAGTAGTTCCGGGGAGGACTTGAACACTGAAGCTTTCTTT
J: TRBJ2-3; V: TRBV7-2; size: many; D: TRBD2; CDR3: CASSFTSGASTDTQYF; DNA: TGTGCCAGCAGCTTCACTAGCGGGGCTAGTACAGATACGCAGTATTTT
J: TRBJ1-2; V: TRBV18; size: few; D: -; CDR3: CASSPSSDYGYTF; DNA: TGTGCCAGCTCACCGTCGTCCGACTATGGCTACACCTTC
J: TRBJ2-3; V: TRBV21-1; size: -; D: -; CDR3: CASSPRTSGEGADTQYF; DNA: TGTGCCAGCAGCCCCCGGACTAGCGGAGAGGGAGCGGATACGCAGTATTTT
J: TRBJ1-2; V: TRBV29-1; size: few; D: -; CDR3: CSSYERQNFYSF; DNA: TGCAGCTCTTACGAGAGGCAGAATTTCTATTCCTTC
J: TRBJ1-2; V: TRBV12-3/TRBV12-4; size: many; D: TRBD1; CDR3: CASSLDRARYTF; DNA: TGTGCCAGCAGCTTGGACAGGGCACGCTACACCTTC
J: TRBJ2-4; V: TRBV5-1; size: many; D: -; CDR3: CASSVTGKNIQYF; DNA: TGCGCCAGCAGCGTGACAGGCAAAAACATTCAGTACTTC
J: TRBJ2-3; V: TRBV12-3/TRBV12-4; size: few; D: TRBD2; CDR3: CASRSGTSGGDTQYF; DNA: TGTGCCAGCAGATCCGGGACTAGCGGGGGAGATACGCAGTATTTT
J: TRBJ2-7; V: TRBV5-6; size: many; D: -; CDR3: CASSFFSTHEQYF; DNA: TGTGCCAGCAGCTTTTTTAGCACCCACGAGCAGTACTTC
J: TRBJ2-3; V: TRBV24-1; size: many; D: TRBD2; CDR3: CATSTRSSGRNTDTQYF; DNA: TGTGCCACCAGTACACGGTCTAGCGGGAGAAACACAGATACGCAGTATTTT
J: TRBJ2-1; V: TRBV7-8; size: many; D: -; CDR3: CASTATSYNEQFF; DNA: TGTGCCAGCACTGCTACCTCCTACAATGAGCAGTTCTTC
J: TRBJ1-1; V: TRBV6-6; size: many; D: -; CDR3: CASTQMNTEAFF; DNA: TGTGCCAGCACCCAGATGAACACTGAAGCTTTCTTT
J: TRBJ1-4; V: TRBV20-1; size: -; D: -; CDR3: CSANVRNEKLFF; DNA: TGCAGTGCTAACGTAAGGAATGAAAAACTGTTTTTT
J: TRBJ1-6; V: TRBV7-2; size: many; D: TRBD1; CDR3: CASSPQGDNSPLHF; DNA: TGTGCCAGCAGCCCGCAGGGGGATAATTCACCCCTCCACTTT
J: TRBJ1-5; V: TRBV5-1; size: many; D: -; CDR3: CASSLAGVNQPQHF; DNA: TGCGCCAGCAGCTTGGCAGGGGTAAATCAGCCCCAGCATTTT
J: TRBJ2-1; V: TRBV2; size: few; D: -; CDR3: CASSAEYEQFF; DNA: TGTGCCAGCAGTGCGGAGTACGAGCAGTTCTTC
J: TRBJ1-1; V: TRBV4-1; size: many; D: -; CDR3: CASSPAREMDTEAFF; DNA: TGCGCCAGCAGCCCCGCCAGGGAGATGGACACTGAAGCTTTCTTT
J: TRBJ2-1; V: TRBV29-1; size: many; D: -; CDR3: CSVDPIKAYNEQFF; DNA: TGCAGCGTTGACCCCATAAAAGCGTACAATGAGCAGTTCTTC
J: TRBJ1-1; V: TRBV10-1; size: -; D: -; CDR3: CASAENSDTEAFF; DNA: TGCGCCAGCGCGGAAAACTCGGACACTGAAGCTTTCTTT
J: TRBJ2-1; V: TRBV24-1; size: few; D: TRBD1; CDR3: CATSDLSGQGLFF; DNA: TGTGCCACCAGTGATTTGTCGGGACAGGGGCTGTTCTTC
J: TRBJ2-3; V: TRBV7-3; size: -; D: -; CDR3: CASSLGVADTQYF; DNA: TGTGCCAGCAGCTTAGGGGTAGCAGATACGCAGTATTTT
J: TRBJ2-1; V: TRBV20-1; size: few; D: -; CDR3: CSAPLRDISYNEQFF; DNA: TGCAGTGCTCCCCTTAGGGATATCTCCTACAATGAGCAGTTCTTC
J: TRBJ2-3; V: TRBV10-3; size: -; D: -; CDR3: CAISLGTGTDTQYF; DNA: TGTGCCATCAGTCTAGGGACCGGCACAGATACGCAGTATTTT
J: TRBJ2-2; V: TRBV2; size: many; D: -; CDR3: CASREYTGELFF; DNA: TGTGCCAGCAGAGAGTACACCGGGGAGCTGTTTTTT
J: TRBJ1-5; V: TRBV20-1; size: many; D: -; CDR3: CSARYQENQPQHF; DNA: TGCAGTGCTCGCTACCAAGAGAATCAGCCCCAGCATTTT